Below, 20 T cell receptor beta chains from the same sample are listed, as sequenced in a study of CD8 T cells in Susac syndrome. Reverse transcription used roughly 0.45 to 1 ug RNA and random hexamers. TCRdb re-called the immunoSEQ multiplex PCR reads with MiXCR, one entry per CDR3 protein. The sample contains about 80,000 distinct CDR3 sequences, over 90% of which appear only once. Material: CD8+ T cells from PBMCs. All receptors come from a human donor in good health.

Concerning this clonotype itself: Likely a read error: the CDR3 ends without its conserved phenylalanine or tryptophan. This chain links TRBV7-9 with TRBJ2-7; D is tentatively TRBD1 or TRBD2 (5 bases each). With 5 bases removed from V and 1 base from J, the gap between germline ends came to 12 bases. The V gene's germline CDR1 is SEHNR and CDR2 FQNEAQ (reference sequence). This CDR3 comprises 14 residues. The CDR3 loop is CASSPAGSSYEQYL. The CDR3 bases are TGTGCCAGCAGCCCTGCAGGGAGTTCCTACGAGCAGTACCTC.

The chain joins TRBV19 to TRBJ2-7; D is uncertain. CDR1 and CDR2 from the germline V gene are LNHDA and SQIVND (reference sequence). This CDR3 is 13 amino acids long. V was clipped by 10 bases and J by 2 bases, with 15 bases between them. The CDR3 protein is CATPTKVAYEQYV. CDR3 nucleotides: TGTGCCACCCCGACCAAGGTCGCCTACGAGCAGTACGTC.

The chain couples TRBV7-6 to TRBJ1-1, with D possibly being TRBD1 (6 bases). CDR3 length: 18 residues. The V gene lost 1 base and the J gene lost 0 bases, with 18 bases spanning the gap. CDR1 is SGHVS, CDR2 FNYEAQ, per germline. The DNA for the CDR3 is TGTGCCAGCAGCTTAGATTTCGCCAGGGGACCGATGAACACTGAAGCTTTCTTT. Protein: CASSLDFARGPMNTEAFF.

This chain joins TRBV27 and TRBJ2-4; D call uncertain. Trimming stripped 6 bases from V and 0 bases from J, with 12 bases between. In germline, CDR1 is MNHEY, CDR2 SMNVEV (reference sequence). The CDR3 has 15 residues. The CDR3 protein is CASSRAALAKNIQYF. CDR3 coding DNA: TGTGCCAGCAGCCGGGCCGCACTAGCCAAAAACATTCAGTACTTC.

This chain links TRBV4-1 with TRBJ1-2; TRBD1 agrees at 8 bases. The trim removed 4 bases at V and 4 bases at J, leaving 14 bases unmatched. CDR3 size: 17 residues. Germline CDR1 MGHRA, CDR2 YSYEKL. The CDR3 spells CASSPTGAEKFIYGYTF. The CDR3 DNA is TGCGCCAGCAGCCCGACAGGGGCGGAAAAATTCATCTATGGCTACACCTTC.

J is TRBJ2-2 and V is TRBV20-1; 9 positions agree with TRBD1. After removal of 6 bases from V and 6 bases from J, the junction contained 14 bases not matched to a gene. There are 16 residues in the CDR3. From germline, CDR1 is DFQATT and CDR2 SNEGSKA (reference sequence). The CDR3 is CSAPVVGQGSAGELFF. Here the CDR3 DNA reads TGCAGTGCACCGGTGGTGGGACAGGGATCGGCCGGGGAGCTGTTTTTT.

The CDR3 DNA is TGTGCAAGTCCCTCAAAGGCCGCTGCGGGGATAAGGTACTACGAGCAGTACGTC. As protein: CASPSKAAAGIRYYEQYV. The chain recombines TRBV12-2 with TRBJ2-7; TRBD2 was called by the table and not checked on the DNA. TRBV12-2 corresponds to a pseudogene. CDR3 length: 18 residues.

The chain employs TRBV5-8 and TRBJ2-4; 8 positions agree with TRBD2. V lost 3 bases and J lost 8; bases outside the gene matches: 19. The CDR3 spans 18 residues. Germline V CDR1 and CDR2: SGHTS, YDEGEE. The CDR3 DNA reads as TGTGCCAGCAGCTACCCGGGTCAGCGGGAGAGGCCATGGGACATTCAGTACTTC. This codes for CASSYPGQRERPWDIQYF. Full variable domain (remainder filled in from reference TRBV5-8 and TRBJ2-4): EAGVTQSPTHLIKTRGQQATLRCSPISGHTSVYWYQQALGLGLQFLLWYDEGEERNRGNFPPRFSGRQFPNYSSELNVNALELEDSALYLCASSYPGQRERPWDIQYFGAGTRLSVL.

This chain links TRBV5-1 with TRBJ2-7; D remains unclear. Germline V gives CDR1 SGHRS, CDR2 YFSETQ. The CDR3 extends over 12 amino acids. Trimming removed 4 bases at V and 0 bases at J, with 5 bases between. The CDR3 bases are TGCGCCAGCAGCGTCAGCTCCTACGAGCAGTACTTC. This codes for CASSVSSYEQYF. Filled out from reference TRBV5-1 and TRBJ2-7, the complete variable domain reads KAGVTQTPRYLIKTRGQQVTLSCSPISGHRSVSWYQQTPGQGLQFLFEYFSETQRNKGNFPGRFSGRQFSNSRSEMNVSTLELGDSALYLCASSVSSYEQYFGPGTRLTVT.

The V and J genes are TRBV28 and TRBJ2-5; D is possibly TRBD2 (6 bases). Germline values: CDR1 MDHEN, CDR2 SYDVKM. The V gene lost 5 bases and the J gene lost 4 bases, with 17 bases spanning the gap. The CDR3 length is 15 residues. The chain's CDR3 is CASSLILGGAETQYF. The DNA for the CDR3 is TGTGCCAGCAGTCTTATTCTAGGCGGGGCAGAGACCCAGTACTTC. Complete variable domain (other parts from reference TRBV28 and TRBJ2-5): DVKVTQSSRYLVKRTGEKVFLECVQDMDHENMFWYRQDPGLGLRLIYFSYDVKMKEKGDIPEGYSVSREKKERFSLILESASTNQTSMYLCASSLILGGAETQYFGPGTRLLVL.

V and J are TRBV29-1 and TRBJ2-1; 11 positions match TRBD2. CDR1 is SQVTM, CDR2 ANQGSEA, per germline. The CDR3 spans 14 residues. J lost 5 bases, V lost 7 bases, and 7 bases had no gene match. CDR3 residues: CSDAASGGNNEQFF. The DNA for the CDR3 is TGCAGCGACGCTGCTAGCGGGGGGAACAATGAGCAGTTCTTC.

V is TRBV3-1 and J is TRBJ2-2; 10 bases line up with TRBD2. The V and J ends lost 3 bases and 5 bases, in that order; junction bases with no gene match: 3. Germline CDR1 reads LGHDT; CDR2 reads YNNKEL (reference sequence). The CDR3 spans 15 residues. CDR3 DNA sequence: TGTGCCAGCAGCCACCCGACTAGCGGGACCGGGGAGCTGTTTTTT. It encodes CASSHPTSGTGELFF.

V is TRBV6-5 and J is TRBJ2-2; D call uncertain. The V end lost 0 bases, the J end lost 1 base, and 6 bases lay between the germline ends. CDR1 and CDR2 from the germline V gene are MNHEY and SVGAGI. The CDR3 contains 15 residues. The CDR3 sequence is CASSYSIENTGELFF. The CDR3 DNA reads TGTGCCAGCAGTTACTCGATTGAGAACACCGGGGAGCTGTTTTTT.

This clonotype was seen just once. The genes are TRBV29-1 and TRBJ2-3; D tentatively fits TRBD1 or TRBD2 (6 bases each). The CDR3 length is 15 residues. The ends were cut back, 2 bases at V and 2 bases at J, with 14 bases in the middle. Germline CDR1 and CDR2: SQVTM and ANQGSEA. CDR3: CSVEFVGGITDTQYF. DNA for the CDR3: TGCAGCGTTGAATTCGTGGGGGGCATCACAGATACGCAGTATTTT.

The rearrangement joins TRBV13 to TRBJ2-3; D is perhaps TRBD2 (6 bases). Trimming left V 10 bases short and J 4 bases short, with 15 bases between. This CDR3 comprises 13 residues. Per germline, CDR1 PRHDT and CDR2 FYEKMQ (reference sequence). The CDR3 reads CATGGGPPDTQYF. The CDR3 coding sequence is TGTGCCACTGGGGGAGGTCCTCCAGATACGCAGTATTTT.

This sequence joins TRBV7-8 and TRBJ2-4; the match to TRBD2 covers 9 bases. This CDR3 is 16 amino acids long. Germline loops: CDR1 SGHVS, CDR2 FQNEAQ. V trimming: 1 base; J trimming: 6 bases; junction bases outside the gene matches: 7. The CDR3 protein is CASSLERGAPSNIQYF. Here the CDR3 DNA reads TGTGCCAGCAGCTTAGAGCGGGGGGCGCCGTCAAACATTCAGTACTTC.

V and J are TRBV20-1 and TRBJ1-1; D possibly corresponds to TRBD1 (5 bases). Germline V gene data show CDR1 as DFQATT and CDR2 as SNEGSKA (reference sequence). The CDR3 sequence is 11 residues long. V lost 7 bases and J lost 8, with 14 bases in between. CDR3 nucleotides: TGCAGTGAAACAAGATGGGGGGAAGCTTTCTTT. Amino acid sequence: CSETRWGEAFF.

The gene calls are TRBV12-3 or TRBV12-4 and TRBJ1-3, with D unresolved. The CDR3 runs 19 residues. The V and J ends lost 6 bases and 4 bases respectively, with 28 bases between them. The CDR3, as DNA: TGTGCCAGCAGCCCCCCCGGGCTCCAAGTGCCCAAAGAGGGAAACACCATATATTTT. Its translation: CASSPPGLQVPKEGNTIYF.

This clonotype was found once. The chain joins TRBV29-1 to TRBJ1-1, with D uncertain. Trimming cost V 5 bases and J 0 bases, with 7 bases left between them. CDR1 and CDR2 from the germline V gene are SQVTM and ANQGSEA. The CDR3 length is 12 residues. This CDR3 reads CSVSRMNTEAFF. DNA of the CDR3: TGCAGCGTTTCAAGGATGAACACTGAAGCTTTCTTT.

For the CDR3, the DNA is TGTGCCAGCAGCTTAGGCGCAGGAATGAACACTGAAGCTTTCTTT. Its translation is CASSLGAGMNTEAFF. The chain recombines TRBV11-2 with TRBJ1-1, with D uncertain. Germline CDR1 and CDR2: SGHAT and FQNNGV. The CDR3 extends over 15 amino acids. Trimming took off 1 base at V and 0 bases at J, with 9 bases between the two ends.